The entry below describes one T cell receptor beta chain. There are 14 residues in the CDR3. V lost 7 bases and J lost 2, with 15 bases in between. Per germline, CDR1 MDHEN and CDR2 SYDVKM. Only in-frame clones appear in the TCRdb table, and some are missing; sequencing was by immunoSEQ multiplex PCR. The table lists about 79,000 clones, around 88% of them singletons. This sample stems from a study of blood T cell repertoires in COVID-19. Study as a whole: COVID-19 samples, acute and convalescent, were from the United States, Italy and Spain.

The sequence was obtained from a man aged 65 to 85 with active or convalescent COVID-19. Sequences were obtained from peripheral blood. The chain employs TRBV28 and TRBJ2-7, with D possibly being TRBD1 (6 bases). This chain's CDR3 is CASTTWPGAYEQYF. In nucleotides, the CDR3 is TGTGCCAGCACCACGTGGCCAGGGGCCTACGAGCAGTACTTC.